Listed below are T cell receptor beta chains from one sample, sequenced in a study of shared clonotypes between healthy human individuals. Sequencing was performed with immunoSEQ multiplex PCR; in TCRdb, only in-frame clones are kept and a portion is missing. The sample includes roughly 590,000 clones, around 95% of them seen just once. Sequencing input: naive CD8+ T cells sorted from blood. The receptors shown here come from a woman aged 25 to 39 in good health. The CDR3 runs from the conserved cysteine through the conserved F or W. D genes are given only for firm matches. Clone size is not always given. Where it is, it says once, few, many or a class for expanded clones.

DNA	CDR3	size	V	J	D
TGTGCCAGCAGCTTAGTCGGGAGGGCCGGGTACGAGCAGTACTTC	CASSLVGRAGYEQYF	-	TRBV5-4	TRBJ2-7	TRBD2
TGTGCCAGCAGCTTCGGTGGGAATGAGCAGTTCTTC	CASSFGGNEQFF	-	TRBV13	TRBJ2-1	-
TGCGCCAGCAGCTTTACAGGGGCCGCGGGGCAGTTCTTC	CASSFTGAAGQFF	-	TRBV5-1	TRBJ2-1	TRBD1
TGCGCCAGCAGGGAGGGAGCGGGCTACGAGCAGTACTTC	CASREGAGYEQYF	-	TRBV5-1	TRBJ2-7	-
TGCAGCGTTGCGGGACAACCCTACGAGCAGTACTTC	CSVAGQPYEQYF	-	TRBV29-1	TRBJ2-7	-
TGTGCCAGCAGTTTCTTCGGGACAGAGCAGTACTTC	CASSFFGTEQYF	-	TRBV6-5	TRBJ2-7	-
TGTGCCAGCATACAGACCGGGGAGCTGTTTTTT	CASIQTGELFF	-	TRBV27	TRBJ2-2	-
TGTGCCAGCAGCTTGGTCGGGCTGAACACTGAAGCTTTCTTT	CASSLVGLNTEAFF	-	TRBV5-8	TRBJ1-1	-
TGTGCCAGCAGCTTAGGCCAGAGACTCATGAACACTGAAGCTTTCTTT	CASSLGQRLMNTEAFF	once	TRBV7-9	TRBJ1-1	-
TGTGCCAGCAGTGACAGGGGGCTAGCCGGGGAGCTGTTTTTT	CASSDRGLAGELFF	-	TRBV6-6	TRBJ2-2	TRBD1